These 3 T cell receptor beta chains came from one sample sequenced in a study of neurological immune-mediated disorders. TCRdb itself ran the 5' RACE reads through MiXCR, one entry per CDR3 protein. In the table there are under 60,000 distinct CDR3 sequences, approximately 3.3% of which are singletons. Sequencing input: PBMCs. The source is a man in his forties with multiple sclerosis.

Concerning this clonotype: A read error may account for a junction end that differs from germline. The chain employs TRBV7-9 and TRBJ1-6; TRBD1 is a possible D gene (5 bases). The germline gives CDR1 SEHNR, CDR2 FQNEAQ (reference sequence). The CDR3 has 14 residues. In DNA, the CDR3 is TGTGCCAGCAGCTTGGCGGGGGTCAGTTCACCCCTCAACTTT. Translation gives CASSLAGVSSPLNF. The full variable domain, its missing parts supplied by reference TRBV7-9 and TRBJ1-6, is DTGVSQNPRHKITKRGQNVTFRCDPISEHNRLYWYRQTLGQGPEFLTYFQNEAQLEKSRLLSDRFSAERPKGSFSTLEIQRTEQGDSAMYLCASSLAGVSSPLNFGNGTRLTVT.

This clonotype was counted at least ten times. The chain combines TRBV18 with TRBJ1-1; D may be TRBD1 (5 bases). The CDR3 totals 14 residues. Germline lookup yields CDR1 KGHSH and CDR2 LQKENI. V was clipped by 3 bases and J by 0 bases, with 8 bases between them. The DNA of the CDR3 is TGTGCCAGCTCACCCGGGGCTATGAACACTGAAGCTTTCTTT. This gives the protein CASSPGAMNTEAFF.

This clonotype came up many times. The V call is TRBV3-1, the J call TRBJ2-7; TRBD1 matches 10 bases. V lost 4 bases to trimming and J lost 5 bases; unmatched junction nucleotides: 8. This CDR3 contains 15 residues. Per germline, CDR1 LGHDT and CDR2 YNNKEL (reference sequence). The CDR3 region is CASSRSGTGANEQYF. The CDR3 nucleotides are TGTGCCAGCAGCCGATCCGGGACAGGGGCGAACGAGCAGTACTTC.